Listed below are T cell receptor beta chains from one sample, sequenced in a study of T cells after yellow fever vaccination. TCRdb analysed the 5' RACE reads with MiXCR anew, one entry per CDR3 protein. The table shows 20,000 to 30,000 distinct CDR3 sequences, with roughly 4.7% occurring only once. The sequencing here drew on PBMCs, either bulk or a sorted T-cell subset (CD4+, CD8+, memory, or dextramer-sorted; not recorded which), taken on the day of the yellow fever booster vaccination. These receptors all stem from a man aged 18 to 29 who received the YFV17D yellow fever vaccine. The conserved cysteine and the conserved F or W are not part of the CDR3 here.

v_call	cdr3_length	cdr3_aa
TRBV11-2	15	ASSPSFRQIMNTEAF
TRBV7-9	13	ASSPGGPNNYGYT
TRBV5-1	12	ASSLTANTGELF
TRBV3-1	11	ASSQGVEAEQF
TRBV7-9	13	ASSPTRILNTEVF
TRBV18	14	ASYPAQQISREKLF
TRBV20-1	13	SAPGGSGTGETQY
TRBV5-1	14	ASSLLPLGQKETQY
TRBV6-2/TRBV6-3	15	ASLGIQDSYSYNEQF
TRBV12-3/TRBV12-4	9	ASSRLTGIH
TRBV7-9	18	ASSSGTSGGASTGTDTQY
TRBV7-2	16	ASSVQTGLAGGADTQY
TRBV11-2	13	ASSPRHLRSSPLH
TRBV9	12	ASSVERARNTIY
TRBV7-3	14	ASSPNPGLHYNEQF
TRBV12-3/TRBV12-4	13	ASSLAGRNTGELF
TRBV19	13	ASRMFQGANYGYT
TRBV25-1	11	ASKNPGEPEAF
TRBV2	11	ASSVGWNTEAF
TRBV20-1	13	SAPIAGGLLGEQF
TRBV20-1	14	SANHPYGGSYNEQF
TRBV19	13	ASSLQRRGLDGYT
TRBV4-2	12	ASSQEDGDQPQH
TRBV4-2	14	ASSQDINSGANVLT
TRBV29-1	17	SVDNPGPPGPRGRNEQF
TRBV12-3/TRBV12-4	12	ASSLSSGYYEQY
TRBV7-2	13	ASSLFGQAEGGYT
TRBV7-2	10	ASSLAIRSQF
TRBV11-2	12	ASSRERTGYGYT
TRBV12-3/TRBV12-4	15	ASSWGQRLRQTQPQH
TRBV28	12	ASSFRAAQDGYT
TRBV20-1	13	SALSGQGTSYEQY
TRBV4-2	13	ASSQDRQHTPEAF
TRBV5-1	12	ASSGGAGVNIQY
TRBV20-1	11	SAVRDRYYEQY
TRBV6-2/TRBV6-3	9	ASSLVHEQF
TRBV18	13	ASSPRPGNTDTQY
TRBV5-1	13	ASGTSGGAGNEQF
TRBV24-1	14	ATSEGLLADQETQY
TRBV4-2	15	ASSQLNRGQGTDTQY
TRBV6-5	13	ASSYSGTEPSVQY
TRBV29-1	13	SVALRRGGTDTQY
TRBV7-2	13	ASSIGQFSGNTIY
TRBV7-2	9	ASRGSGTQY
TRBV20-1	11	SAWDYIYNEQF
TRBV18	10	ASSRGYNEQF
TRBV7-2	12	ASSLRASNSPLH
TRBV9	14	ASSPKGGGASDEQF
TRBV27	12	ASSSGHYNSPLH
TRBV5-1	13	ASSLDRGYGTEAF
TRBV3-1	9	ASRNAYEQY
TRBV6-2/TRBV6-3	14	ASSYSTSGGIGELF
TRBV5-6	14	ASSFWGLLRTDTQY
TRBV6-5	16	ASSYSTSLGGGGTEAF
TRBV6-2/TRBV6-3	12	ASSFPEASAPLH
TRBV12-3/TRBV12-4	11	ASSQGPSETQY
TRBV5-1	11	ASSEQVGDTQY
TRBV7-2	13	ASSWGQPGSYGYT
TRBV6-6	12	ASRKWGANTEAF
TRBV20-1	12	SARVSRYNQPQH